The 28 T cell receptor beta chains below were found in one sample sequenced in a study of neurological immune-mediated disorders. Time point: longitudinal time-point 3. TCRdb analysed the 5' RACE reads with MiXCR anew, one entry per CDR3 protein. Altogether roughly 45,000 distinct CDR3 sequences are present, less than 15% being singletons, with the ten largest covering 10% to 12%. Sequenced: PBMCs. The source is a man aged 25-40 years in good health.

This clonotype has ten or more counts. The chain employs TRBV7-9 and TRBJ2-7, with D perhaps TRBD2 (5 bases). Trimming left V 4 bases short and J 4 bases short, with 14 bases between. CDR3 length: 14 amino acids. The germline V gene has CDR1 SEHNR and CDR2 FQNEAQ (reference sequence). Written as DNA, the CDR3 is TGTGCCAGCAGCTCTGGACGGGGATCTTACGAGCAGTACTTC. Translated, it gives CASSSGRGSYEQYF.

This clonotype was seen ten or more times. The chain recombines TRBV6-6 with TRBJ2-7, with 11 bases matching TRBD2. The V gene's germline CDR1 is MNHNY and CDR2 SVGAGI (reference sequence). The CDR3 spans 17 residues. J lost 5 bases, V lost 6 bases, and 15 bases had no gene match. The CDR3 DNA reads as TGTGCCAGCAGCCCATTATCTAACCGGGGACTAGCGGACGAGCAGTACTTC. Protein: CASSPLSNRGLADEQYF.

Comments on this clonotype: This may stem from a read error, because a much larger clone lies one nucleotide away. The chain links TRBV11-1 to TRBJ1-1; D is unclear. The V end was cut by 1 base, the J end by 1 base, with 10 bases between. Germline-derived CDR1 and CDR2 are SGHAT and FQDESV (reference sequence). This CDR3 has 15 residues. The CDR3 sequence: CASSLGRLKNTEAFF. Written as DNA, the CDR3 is TGTGCCAGCAGCTTAGGTCGGCTTAAGAACACTGAAGCTTTCTTT.

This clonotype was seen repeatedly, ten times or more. This CDR3 reads CASSGRALRETYTGELFF. DNA for the CDR3: TGCGCCAGCAGTGGAAGAGCGTTGCGGGAGACGTACACCGGGGAGCTGTTTTTT. This chain links TRBV10-1 with TRBJ2-2; 7 bases map to TRBD2. This CDR3 has 18 amino acids. V trimming: 4 bases; J trimming: 3 bases; junction bases outside the gene matches: 14. Germline-derived CDR1 and CDR2 are WNHNN and SYGVQD (reference sequence).

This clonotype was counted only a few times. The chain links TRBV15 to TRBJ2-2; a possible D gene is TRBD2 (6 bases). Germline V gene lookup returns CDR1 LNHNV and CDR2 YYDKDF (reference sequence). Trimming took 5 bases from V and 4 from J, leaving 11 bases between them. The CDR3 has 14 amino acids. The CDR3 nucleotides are TGTGCCACCAGCGGTAGCGGATCCACCGGGGAGCTGTTTTTT. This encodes CATSGSGSTGELFF.

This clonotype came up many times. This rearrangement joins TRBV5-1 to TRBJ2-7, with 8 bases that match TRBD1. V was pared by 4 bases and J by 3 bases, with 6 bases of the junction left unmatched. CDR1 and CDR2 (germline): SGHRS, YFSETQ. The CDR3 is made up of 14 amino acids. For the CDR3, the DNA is TGCGCCAGCAGCGAGAGAGGACAGGGCTACGAGCAGTACTTC. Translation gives CASSERGQGYEQYF.

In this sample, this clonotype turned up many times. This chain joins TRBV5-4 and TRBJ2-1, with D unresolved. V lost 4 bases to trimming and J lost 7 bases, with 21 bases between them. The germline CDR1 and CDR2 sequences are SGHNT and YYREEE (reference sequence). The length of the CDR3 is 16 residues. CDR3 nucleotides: TGTGCCAGCAGCCCCTCGACACAAGGGTTAGGGAATGAGCAGTTCTTC. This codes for CASSPSTQGLGNEQFF. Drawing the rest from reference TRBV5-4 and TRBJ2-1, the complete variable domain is ETGVTQSPTHLIKTRGQQVTLRCSSQSGHNTVSWYQQALGQGPQFIFQYYREEENGRGNFPPRFSGLQFPNYSSELNVNALELDDSALYLCASSPSTQGLGNEQFFGPGTRLTVL.

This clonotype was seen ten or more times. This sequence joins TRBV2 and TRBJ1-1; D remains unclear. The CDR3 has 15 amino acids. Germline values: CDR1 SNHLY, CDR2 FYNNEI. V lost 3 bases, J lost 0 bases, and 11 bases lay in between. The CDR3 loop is CASSEEEFVNTEAFF. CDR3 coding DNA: TGTGCCAGCAGTGAGGAGGAGTTTGTGAACACTGAAGCTTTCTTT.

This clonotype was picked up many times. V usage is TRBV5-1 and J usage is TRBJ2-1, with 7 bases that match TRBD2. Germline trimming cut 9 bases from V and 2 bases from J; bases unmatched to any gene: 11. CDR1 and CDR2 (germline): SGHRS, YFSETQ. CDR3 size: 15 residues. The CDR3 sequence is CATRVAGEPYNEQFF. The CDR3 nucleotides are TGCGCCACTAGGGTTGCGGGAGAACCCTACAATGAGCAGTTCTTC.

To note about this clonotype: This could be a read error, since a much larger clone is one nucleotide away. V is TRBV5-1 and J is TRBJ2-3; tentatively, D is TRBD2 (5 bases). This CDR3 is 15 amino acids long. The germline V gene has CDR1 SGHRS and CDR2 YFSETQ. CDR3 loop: CASSLTIVRADTRYF. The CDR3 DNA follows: TGCGCCAGCAGCTTGACCATCGTGAGGGCCGATACGCGGTATTTT.

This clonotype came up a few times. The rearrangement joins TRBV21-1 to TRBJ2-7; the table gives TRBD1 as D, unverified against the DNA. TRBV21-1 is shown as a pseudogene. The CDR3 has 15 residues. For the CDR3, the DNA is TGTGCCAGCAGCATGAGGGGGCGGATAATTTACGAGCAGTACTTC. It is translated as CASSMRGRIIYEQYF.

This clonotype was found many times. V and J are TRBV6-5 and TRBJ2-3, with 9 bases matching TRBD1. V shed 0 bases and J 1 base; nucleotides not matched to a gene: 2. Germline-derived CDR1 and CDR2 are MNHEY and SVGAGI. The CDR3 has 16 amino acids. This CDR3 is CASSYSTGGGTDTQYF. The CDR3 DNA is TGTGCCAGCAGTTACTCGACAGGGGGTGGCACAGATACGCAGTATTTT.

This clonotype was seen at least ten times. Here the CDR3 DNA reads TGTGCCAGCAGCCCATGGGCAGAAGAGACCCAGTACTTC. Protein product: CASSPWAEETQYF. The J gene is TRBJ2-5, the V gene TRBV7-6, with D hard to call. Germline assignment: CDR1 SGHVS and CDR2 FNYEAQ. V lost 5 bases and J 3 bases, leaving 10 bases between the germline ends. This CDR3 is built from 13 residues. The full variable domain, with the rest looked up from reference TRBV7-6 and TRBJ2-5, is GAGVSQSPRYKVTKRGQDVALRCDPISGHVSLYWYRQALGQGPEFLTYFNYEAQQDKSGLPNDRFSAERPEGSISTLTIQRTEQRDSAMYRCASSPWAEETQYFGPGTRLLVL.

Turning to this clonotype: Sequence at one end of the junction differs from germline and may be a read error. The CDR3 region has the DNA TGCAGTGCTAGACCGACGGATACGCATTATTTT. Translation: CSARPTDTHYF. This chain links TRBV20-1 with TRBJ2-3, with D unresolved. The CDR3 sequence is 11 residues long. Per germline, CDR1 DFQATT and CDR2 SNEGSKA (reference sequence).

The CDR3 DNA follows: TGTGCCAGCAGTTACGAGACTAGCGGGACTTGGGACTACGAGCAGTACTTC. Its translation is CASSYETSGTWDYEQYF. This chain connects TRBV6-6 to TRBJ2-7, with 11 positions matching TRBD2. CDR3 size: 17 residues. Looked up from germline, CDR1 is MNHNY and CDR2 is SVGAGI (reference sequence). V gave up 2 bases and J gave up 3 bases; unmatched junction bases: 9.

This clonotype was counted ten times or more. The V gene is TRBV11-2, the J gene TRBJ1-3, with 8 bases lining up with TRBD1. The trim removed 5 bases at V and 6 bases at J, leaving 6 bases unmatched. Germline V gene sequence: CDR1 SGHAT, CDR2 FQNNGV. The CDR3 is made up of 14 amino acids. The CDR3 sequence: CASSLMTGENTIYF. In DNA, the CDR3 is TGTGCCAGCAGCCTAATGACAGGGGAAAACACCATATATTTT.

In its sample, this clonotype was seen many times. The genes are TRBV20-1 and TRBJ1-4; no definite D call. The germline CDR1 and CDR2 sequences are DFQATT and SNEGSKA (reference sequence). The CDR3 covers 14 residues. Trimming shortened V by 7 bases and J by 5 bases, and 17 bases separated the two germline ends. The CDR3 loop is CSVRGGEGNEKLFF. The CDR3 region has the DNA TGCAGTGTAAGAGGCGGGGAGGGCAATGAAAAACTGTTTTTT.

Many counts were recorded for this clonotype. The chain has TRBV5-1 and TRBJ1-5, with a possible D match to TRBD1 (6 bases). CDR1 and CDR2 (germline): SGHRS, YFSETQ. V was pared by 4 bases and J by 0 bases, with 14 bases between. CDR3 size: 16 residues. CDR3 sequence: CASSPGGGYSNQPQHF. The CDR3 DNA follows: TGCGCCAGCAGCCCGGGGGGCGGATATAGCAATCAGCCCCAGCATTTT.

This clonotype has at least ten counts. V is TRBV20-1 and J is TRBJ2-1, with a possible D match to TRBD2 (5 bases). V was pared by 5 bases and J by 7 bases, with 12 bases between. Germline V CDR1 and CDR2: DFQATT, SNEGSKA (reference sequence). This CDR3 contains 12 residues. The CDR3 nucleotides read TGCAGTGCTGTACCCGGGGTGAATGAGCAGTTCTTC. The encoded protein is CSAVPGVNEQFF.

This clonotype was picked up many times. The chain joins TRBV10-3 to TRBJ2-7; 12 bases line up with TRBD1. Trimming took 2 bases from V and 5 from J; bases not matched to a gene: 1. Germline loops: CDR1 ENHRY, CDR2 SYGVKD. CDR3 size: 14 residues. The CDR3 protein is CAISERDRGHEQYF. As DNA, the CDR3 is TGTGCCATCAGTGAGCGGGACAGGGGGCACGAGCAGTACTTC.

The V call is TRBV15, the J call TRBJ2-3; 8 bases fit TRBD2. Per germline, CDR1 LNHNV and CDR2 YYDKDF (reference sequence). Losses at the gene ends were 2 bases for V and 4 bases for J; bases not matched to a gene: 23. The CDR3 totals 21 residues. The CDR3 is CATSRTSGDRRTSIRADTQYF. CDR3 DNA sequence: TGTGCCACCAGCAGAACCTCAGGGGACCGACGGACTAGCATTAGGGCAGATACGCAGTATTTT.

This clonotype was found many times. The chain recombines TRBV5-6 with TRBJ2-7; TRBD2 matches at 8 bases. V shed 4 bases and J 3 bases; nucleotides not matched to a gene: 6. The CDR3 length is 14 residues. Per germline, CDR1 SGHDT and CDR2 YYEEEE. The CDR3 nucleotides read TGTGCCAGCAGCCCCGGGACTAGTCACTACGAGCAGTACTTC. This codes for CASSPGTSHYEQYF.

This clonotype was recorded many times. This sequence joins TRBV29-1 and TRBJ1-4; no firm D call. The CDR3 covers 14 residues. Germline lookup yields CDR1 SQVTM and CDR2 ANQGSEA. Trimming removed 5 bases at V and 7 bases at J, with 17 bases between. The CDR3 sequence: CSVSLDPSSEKLFF. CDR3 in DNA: TGCAGCGTTTCCTTGGACCCGAGCAGTGAAAAACTGTTTTTT.

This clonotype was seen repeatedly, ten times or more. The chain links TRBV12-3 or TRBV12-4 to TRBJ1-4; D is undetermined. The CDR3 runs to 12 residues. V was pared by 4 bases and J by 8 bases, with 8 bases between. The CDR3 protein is CASSSPGEKLFF. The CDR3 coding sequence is TGTGCCAGCAGTTCCCCCGGGGAAAAACTGTTTTTT.

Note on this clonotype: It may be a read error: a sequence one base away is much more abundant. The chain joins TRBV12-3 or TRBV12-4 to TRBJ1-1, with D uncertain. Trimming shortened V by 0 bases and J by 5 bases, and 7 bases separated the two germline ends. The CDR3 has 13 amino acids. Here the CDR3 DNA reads TGTGCCAGCAGTTTAGCGAGGGTAACTGAAGCTTTCTTT. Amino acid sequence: CASSLARVTEAFF.

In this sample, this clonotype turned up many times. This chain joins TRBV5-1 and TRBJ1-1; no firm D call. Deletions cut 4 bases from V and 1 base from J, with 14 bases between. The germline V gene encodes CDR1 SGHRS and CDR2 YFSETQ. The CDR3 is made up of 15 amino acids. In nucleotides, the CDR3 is TGCGCCAGCAGCCTGGGAGTCCATTCGAACACTGAAGCTTTCTTT. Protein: CASSLGVHSNTEAFF.

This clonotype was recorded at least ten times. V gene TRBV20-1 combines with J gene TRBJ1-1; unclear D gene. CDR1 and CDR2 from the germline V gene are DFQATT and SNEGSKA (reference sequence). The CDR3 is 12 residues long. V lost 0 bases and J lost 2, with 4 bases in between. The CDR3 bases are TGCAGTGCTAGAGATCCTAACACTGAAGCTTTCTTT. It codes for CSARDPNTEAFF.

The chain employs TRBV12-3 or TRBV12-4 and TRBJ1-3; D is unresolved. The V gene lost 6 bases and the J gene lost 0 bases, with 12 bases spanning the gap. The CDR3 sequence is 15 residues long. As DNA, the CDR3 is TGTGCCAGCAGCCATGGTCCCCCCTCTGGAAACACCATATATTTT. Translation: CASSHGPPSGNTIYF.